This T cell receptor beta chain originates from a study of shared clonotypes between healthy human individuals. General study results and limits: The sole specimen, blood, was sampled, and tissue repertoires likely differ. The low donor count limited represented genetic and exposure-history diversity.

With regard to this clone: Its antigen is still unknown.

Germline lookup yields CDR1 WNHNN and CDR2 SYGVQD (reference sequence). Trimming removed 3 bases from V and 7 bases from J, with 7 bases in between. The CDR3 totals 12 residues. Profiling relied on immunoSEQ multiplex PCR, and the TCRdb table lists in-frame clones only, not all of them. The profile shows roughly 500,000 clones, around 85% of them singletons. This chain joins TRBV10-1 and TRBJ2-4; D remains unclear. This receptor was identified in a woman aged 40 to 50 in good health. Some clones in this sample may be carry-over from other donors' samples. Sequenced: PBMCs. CDR3 sequence: CASSDRRNIQYF. In nucleotides, the CDR3 is TGCGCCAGCAGTGACCGAAGGAACATTCAGTACTTC.